This section outlines one T cell receptor (beta chain) sequence together with its context. The antigen is not known. The sample has other DNA sequences that encode this CDR3 too. The treatment was: about 20 received Ad26.COV2.S at low or high dose, single or two shots; 5 received placebo; per-sample allocation not given. Each sample was drawn 63 days after the first injection (of vaccine or placebo). These data are taken from a study of Ad26.COV2.S vaccination and SARS-CoV-2 variants. Study-level background: Ad26.COV2.S given intramuscularly, once or twice 56 days apart. Study-wide findings and caveats: Overall T cell responses may have been underestimated by the analyses of TCR breadth and depth.

Repertoires were generated with immunoSEQ multiplex PCR, while TCRdb's copy carries only in-frame clones and drops some. The table lists hundreds of thousands of clones, approximately 83% of them singletons. The V gene lost 2 bases and the J gene lost 3 bases, with 3 bases spanning the gap. CDR1 is SGHDT and CDR2 is YYEEEE in the germline V gene. The CDR3 consists of 12 residues. This chain connects TRBV5-6 to TRBJ1-5; the D is unclear. The origin of this receptor is a person aged 18-60 years who received the Ad26.COV2.S COVID-19 vaccine or a placebo. The input for sequencing was peripheral blood, taken in a trial of Ad26.COV2.S vaccine versus placebo. CDR3 sequence (DNA): TGTGCCAGCAGCTTCTTCAATCAGCCCCAGCATTTT. Its translation is CASSFFNQPQHF.